A few counts support the clone carrying this T cell receptor (beta chain). Its antigen is currently unknown. The read stops 3 residues short of the end of the CDR3; the missing end is completed from the germline J gene. These data belong to a study of T cell clonality in common variable immunodeficiency. Regarding the study as a whole: Common variable immunodeficiency TCR beta sequences reportedly had fewer deletions and N-nucleotide insertions. Fewer TCRbeta clones were shared among CVID subjects than controls.

The germline CDR1 and CDR2 sequences are LNHDA and SQIVND (reference sequence). This CDR3 is built from 15 residues. The ends lost 3 bases at V and 9 bases at J; junction bases unmatched: 11. Most patients and controls had Caucasian heritage. Data came from immunoSEQ multiplex PCR; TCRdb stores just in-frame clones and leaves some out. The sample is made up of about 16,000 clones, none counted only once. The receptor was isolated from a human donor with common variable immunodeficiency. The rearrangement joins TRBV19 to TRBJ2-1; TRBD1 aligns across 7 bases. Source material: peripheral blood mononuclear cells. Incomplete CDR3 DNA: TGTGCCAGTAGTATGGGACCGGGGACAGTAGGTGAG. Protein sequence: CASSMGPGTVGE. The full CDR3 protein is CASSMGPGTVGEQFF.